The clone carrying this T cell receptor (beta chain) was seen a handful of times. The antigen remains unidentified. The source of the sample is a study of Graves' ophthalmopathy and Graves' hyperthyroidism. Study-wide results and caveats: Ophthalmopathy was separated from stable hyperthyroidism by a 13-signature model with 87.88% sensitivity and just under 84% specificity.

Exclusion covered patients with other autoimmune diseases or uncontrolled infections (as well as pregnancy or lactation). The evidence that diagnosis relied on was clinical symptoms, serum thyroxine, TRAb, thyroid ultrasound and orbital computed tomography. What supplied the PBMCs was 10 ml of fresh peripheral blood. Amplifying from RNA transcripts, the study obtained TCR beta CDR3 regions. First-round RT-PCR used HTBI primers; second-round multiplex PCR followed. TCRdb re-derived calls from the multiplex PCR reads in MiXCR, one entry per CDR3 protein. The table lists approximately 500,000 distinct CDR3 sequences, approximately 15% of them singletons. The germline V gene encodes CDR1 SGDLS and CDR2 YYNGEE. The CDR3 runs 14 residues. Trimming shortened V by 0 bases and J by 6 bases, and 9 bases separated the two germline ends.

What was sequenced was blood. This sequence joins TRBV9 and TRBJ2-2, with no clear D. The receptor's source is a woman in her thirties with Graves' ophthalmopathy. Here the CDR3 DNA reads TGTGCCAGCAGCGTAGCATCGAAGGCCGGGGAGCTGTTTTTT. It translates to CASSVASKAGELFF.